Listed below are T cell receptor beta chains from one sample, sequenced in a study of cytomegalovirus exposure and HLA in healthy donors. Here immunoSEQ multiplex PCR was the method, and the copy in TCRdb shows in-frame clones only, minus some. The top ten clones hold about 0.91% of a sample with about 140,000 clones, almost 80% of them seen once. Sequenced: PBMCs. These receptors all stem from a man aged 18 to 30 in good health and CMV-seronegative. Both conserved end residues are part of each CDR3. The D gene is left open where the match is weak. The size of a clone is reported for some rows only, either as once, few or many, or as a class for expanded clones.

j_gene	len	d_gene	abundance	v_gene	CDR3nt	CDR3aa
TRBJ1-1	14	TRBD1	-	TRBV29-1	TGCAGCGTTGAAGATCTTCGGGACAGGGATGAAGCTTTCTTT	CSVEDLRDRDEAFF
TRBJ2-5	15	TRBD2	-	TRBV5-4	TGTGCCAGCAGAAGACTAGCGGGGGGGCAAGAGACCCAGTACTTC	CASRRLAGGQETQYF
TRBJ2-2	16	TRBD1	-	TRBV7-9	TGTGCCAGCAGCTCTGAACAGGGGGCGAACACCGGGGAGCTGTTTTTT	CASSSEQGANTGELFF
TRBJ1-5	15	-	-	TRBV19	TGTGCCAGTAGCAAAGGCCGAGGTAGCAATCAGCCCCAGCATTTT	CASSKGRGSNQPQHF
TRBJ1-2	15	TRBD1	-	TRBV2	TGTGCCAGCAGTAGCCGGACAGGGGGCGCCGGTGGCTACACCTTC	CASSSRTGGAGGYTF
TRBJ2-2	15	-	once	TRBV7-3	TGTGCCAGCAGCCCTGCCAGGATCGGCACCGGGGAGCTGTTTTTT	CASSPARIGTGELFF
TRBJ1-1	14	-	few	TRBV14	TGTGCCAGCAGCCTGCCAGGTTTGAACACTGAAGCTTTCTTT	CASSLPGLNTEAFF
TRBJ1-1	13	TRBD1	-	TRBV18	TGTGCCAGCTCGCGGGACAGCAACACTGAAGCTTTCTTT	CASSRDSNTEAFF
TRBJ2-2	14	TRBD1	-	TRBV2	TGTGCCTTCACGGGACAGCTTAACACCGGGGAGCTGTTTTTT	CAFTGQLNTGELFF
TRBJ1-1	13	-	-	TRBV29-1	TGCAGCGTAGGCTTCGGGAGGGGGACTGAAGCTTTCTTT	CSVGFGRGTEAFF
TRBJ2-3	16	-	-	TRBV5-1	TGCGCCAGCAGCTTAGATCCCGTCGAACAGACAGATACGCAGTATTTT	CASSLDPVEQTDTQYF
TRBJ1-4	15	TRBD1	-	TRBV9	TGTGCCAGCAGCAATGGGGACAGACCGAATGAAAAACTGTTTTTT	CASSNGDRPNEKLFF
TRBJ2-5	16	TRBD1	-	TRBV7-8	TGTGCCAGCAGCTTAGTGGGACAGGGGCAGGGGGAGACCCAGTACTTC	CASSLVGQGQGETQYF
TRBJ2-5	14	TRBD1	-	TRBV28	TGTGCCAGCAGTTTAGAACAGGGGTCCGAGACCCAGTACTTC	CASSLEQGSETQYF
TRBJ1-4	16	TRBD1	-	TRBV5-1	TGCGCCAGCAGCTATGGACAGGGGGCGCCATCTGGAAAACTGTTTTTT	CASSYGQGAPSGKLFF
TRBJ2-5	14	TRBD1	few	TRBV19	TGTGCCAGTAGCCACGGGGACAGAGAAGAGACCCAGTACTTC	CASSHGDREETQYF
TRBJ2-7	14	-	-	TRBV30	TGTGCCTGGAGACGACCGGGGAGCTCCTACGAGCAGTACTTC	CAWRRPGSSYEQYF
TRBJ1-6	15	-	-	TRBV5-5	TGTGCCAGTAGCTTGGGGGAAGGGGGGGGTTCACCCCTCCACTTT	CASSLGEGGGSPLHF
TRBJ1-2	14	-	-	TRBV5-4	TGTGCCAGCAGCTTGACGACGGGTAACTATGGCTACACCTTC	CASSLTTGNYGYTF
TRBJ2-3	16	TRBD1	-	TRBV5-1	TGCGCCAGCAGCTTGGACGGACAGGGAGGCACAGATACGCAGTATTTT	CASSLDGQGGTDTQYF
TRBJ1-2	14	TRBD1	once	TRBV7-2	TGTGCCAGCAGCTTAGACAGGGGGGGAAATGGCTACACCTTC	CASSLDRGGNGYTF
TRBJ1-2	17	-	-	TRBV7-9	TGTGCCAGCAGCCGCCGAGTCACAGGGACGGCTAACTATGGCTACACCTTC	CASSRRVTGTANYGYTF